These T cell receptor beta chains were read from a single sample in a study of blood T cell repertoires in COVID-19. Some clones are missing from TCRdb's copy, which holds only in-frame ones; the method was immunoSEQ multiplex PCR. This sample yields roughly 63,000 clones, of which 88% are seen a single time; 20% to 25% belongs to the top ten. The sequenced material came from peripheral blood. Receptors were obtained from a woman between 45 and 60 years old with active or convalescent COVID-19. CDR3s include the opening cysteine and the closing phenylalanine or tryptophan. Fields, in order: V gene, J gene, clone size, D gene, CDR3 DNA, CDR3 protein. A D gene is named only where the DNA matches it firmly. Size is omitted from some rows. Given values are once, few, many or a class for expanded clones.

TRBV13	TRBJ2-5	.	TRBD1	TGTGCCAGCAGCTTAGGAGAGGGGGCGAACCAAGAGACCCAGTACTTC	CASSLGEGANQETQYF
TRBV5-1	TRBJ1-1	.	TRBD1	TGCGCCAGCAGCTTGGGGGGGACAGCGAACACTGAAGCTTTCTTT	CASSLGGTANTEAFF
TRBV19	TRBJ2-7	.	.	TGTGCCAGTAGTATTGCAGGGGGGACCTACGAGCAGTACTTC	CASSIAGGTYEQYF
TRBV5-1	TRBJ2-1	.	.	TGCGCCAGCAGCTACACTACTAGGGCGAGCTCCTACAATGAGCAGTTCTTC	CASSYTTRASSYNEQFF
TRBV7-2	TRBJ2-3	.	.	TGTGCCAGCAGCTTTAGCGCCTTACTGAGGAGCACAGATACGCAGTATTTT	CASSFSALLRSTDTQYF
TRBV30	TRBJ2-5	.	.	TGTGCCTGGAGTGTTAATCTAGTGGAGACCCAGTACTTC	CAWSVNLVETQYF
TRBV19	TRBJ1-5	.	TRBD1	TGTGCCAGTAGCCTACAGGGGCCTCAGCCCCAGCATTTT	CASSLQGPQPQHF
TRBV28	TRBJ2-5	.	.	TGTGCCAGCAGTTTATTTCAGGGTCGAGAGACCCAGTACTTC	CASSLFQGRETQYF
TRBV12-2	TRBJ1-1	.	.	TGTGCAAGTCGCTCGCTTTCCGGGACAGGGAATGTTTTTACTGAAGCTTTCTTT	CASRSLSGTGNVFTEAFF
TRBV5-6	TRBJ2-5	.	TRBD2	TGTGCCAGCAGCTACATTATAGCGGGGGAGACCCAGTACTTC	CASSYIIAGETQYF
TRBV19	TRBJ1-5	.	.	TGTGCCAGTAGTCACAGGGACGGGGAGAGCAATCAGCCCCAGCATTTT	CASSHRDGESNQPQHF
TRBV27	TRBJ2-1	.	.	TGTGCCAGCAGTTTAGGGGGGGCTGAGCAGTTCTTC	CASSLGGAEQFF
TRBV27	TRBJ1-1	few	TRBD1	TGTGCCAGCATCGAGGACAGGGGCGCGAACACTGAAGCTTTCTTT	CASIEDRGANTEAFF
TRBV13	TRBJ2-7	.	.	TGTGCCAGCAGTTCAGGAAGCTCCTACGAGCAGTACTTC	CASSSGSSYEQYF
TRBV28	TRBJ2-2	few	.	TGTGCCAGCAGTCCATACGTCCAGGTGGTCCCCGGGGAGCTGTTTTTT	CASSPYVQVVPGELFF
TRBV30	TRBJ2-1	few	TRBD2	TGTGCCTGGAGTGTATGGGCTACTAGCGGCCCCTGGATGTATGAGCAGTTCTTC	CAWSVWATSGPWMYEQFF
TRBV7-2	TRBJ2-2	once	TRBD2	TGTGCCAGCAGTCGTAAGCGGGAGGGCCACACCGGGGAGCTGTTTTTT	CASSRKREGHTGELFF
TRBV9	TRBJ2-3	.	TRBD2	TGTGCCAGCAGCGACTTTAGCGGGAGGCGGGAAGATACGCAGTATTTT	CASSDFSGRREDTQYF
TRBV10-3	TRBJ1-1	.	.	TGTGCCACCCTTAGCATGAACACTGAAGCTTTCTTT	CATLSMNTEAFF
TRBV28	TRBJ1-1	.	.	TGTGCCAGCAGTTTTTTAGAGGTGGGGGGTGAAGCTTTCTTT	CASSFLEVGGEAFF
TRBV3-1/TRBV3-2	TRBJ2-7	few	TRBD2	TGTGCCAGCAGCCAGTGGACTAGCGGGAGCTACGAGCAGTACTTC	CASSQWTSGSYEQYF
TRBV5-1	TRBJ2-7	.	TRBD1	TGCGCCAGCAGCTTGGACAGGGGTTCGGGGGAGCAGTACTTC	CASSLDRGSGEQYF
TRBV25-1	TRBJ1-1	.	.	TGTGCCAGCAGTGCCCATCAGGAGAACACTGAAGCTTTCTTT	CASSAHQENTEAFF
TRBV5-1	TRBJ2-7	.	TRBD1	TGCGCCAGCAGCTTCCAACCGGGACAGGGCTACGAGCAGTACTTC	CASSFQPGQGYEQYF
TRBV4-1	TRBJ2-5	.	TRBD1	TGCGCCAGCAGCCAAGGGGGACAGCCCCTTGGGACCCAGTACTTC	CASSQGGQPLGTQYF
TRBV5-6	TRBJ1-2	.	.	TGTGCCAGCAGCTTGGGGACAGACTATGGCTACACCTTC	CASSLGTDYGYTF
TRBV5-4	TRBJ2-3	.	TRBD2	TGTGCCAGCAGCTTACGGGGACTAGTAAATACAGATACGCAGTATTTT	CASSLRGLVNTDTQYF
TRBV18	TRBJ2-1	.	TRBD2	TGTGCCAGCTCACCACTAGCGGGAGATAACAATGAGCAGTTCTTC	CASSPLAGDNNEQFF